These T cell receptor beta chains were read from a single sample in a study of blood T cell repertoires in COVID-19. TCRdb's copy holds only in-frame clones and misses some; the assay was immunoSEQ multiplex PCR. The data show under 200,000 clones, over 90% seen once. Material for sequencing was peripheral blood. These receptors all stem from a man aged 45-65 years with acute or convalescent COVID-19. Both conserved end residues are part of each CDR3. D genes are given only for firm matches. Size tells how often a clone was seen (once, few, many) or the class of an expanded clone, and some rows leave it out.

D gene | J gene | clone size | V gene | CDR3 protein | CDR3 DNA
TRBD2 | TRBJ2-1 | - | TRBV7-9 | CASSRLAGYNEQFF | TGTGCCAGCAGCCGACTAGCGGGTTACAATGAGCAGTTCTTC
TRBD1 | TRBJ2-7 | - | TRBV28 | CASRRQGLSYEQYF | TGTGCCAGCCGCAGACAGGGCCTGTCCTACGAGCAGTACTTC
- | TRBJ1-1 | - | TRBV28 | CAISLGDTEAFF | TGTGCCATTTCCCTCGGTGACACTGAAGCTTTCTTT
TRBD1 | TRBJ1-1 | once | TRBV29-1 | CSVGQGATEAFF | TGCAGCGTTGGACAGGGGGCGACTGAAGCTTTCTTT
- | TRBJ1-1 | once | TRBV12-3/TRBV12-4 | CASSRVKNTEAFF | TGTGCCAGCAGCCGAGTAAAGAACACTGAAGCTTTCTTT
- | TRBJ2-5 | - | TRBV29-1 | CSVGKGSGFETQYF | TGCAGCGTTGGCAAGGGGTCTGGTTTCGAGACCCAGTACTTC
- | TRBJ1-3 | - | TRBV11-2 | CASSWRGPLSGNTIYF | TGTGCCAGCAGCTGGAGGGGTCCCCTCTCTGGAAACACCATATATTTT
- | TRBJ2-2 | - | TRBV5-1 | CASSPRQALDTGELFF | TGCGCCAGCAGCCCGCGACAGGCCCTGGACACCGGGGAGCTGTTTTTT
TRBD1 | TRBJ1-1 | - | TRBV6-5 | CASGTGGTEAFF | TGTGCCTCAGGGACAGGGGGCACTGAAGCTTTCTTT
TRBD2 | TRBJ2-7 | - | TRBV10-3 | CAISVPGTSDEQYF | TGTGCCATCAGTGTGCCAGGGACTAGTGATGAGCAGTACTTC
- | TRBJ2-2 | - | TRBV28 | CASSLGLNTGELFF | TGTGCCAGCAGTTTAGGGCTCAACACCGGGGAGCTGTTTTTT
TRBD2 | TRBJ2-1 | - | TRBV7-8 | CASSLAGTNAYNEQFF | TGTGCCAGCAGCTTAGCGGGGACTAACGCCTACAATGAGCAGTTCTTC
TRBD1 | TRBJ1-1 | - | TRBV7-9 | CASSLQGAGVNTEAFF | TGTGCCAGCAGCTTACAGGGGGCGGGGGTGAACACTGAAGCTTTCTTT
- | TRBJ1-1 | - | TRBV6-2/TRBV6-3 | CASSYSQGVTEAFF | TGTGCCAGCAGTTACTCTCAGGGTGTCACTGAAGCTTTCTTT
- | TRBJ2-7 | - | TRBV27 | CASTNRLQGNSYEQYF | TGTGCCAGCACGAATCGTTTGCAGGGGAACTCCTACGAGCAGTACTTC
TRBD1 | TRBJ1-2 | - | TRBV6-5 | CASSRGQGLYGYTF | TGTGCCAGCAGCCGGGGACAGGGCCTATATGGCTACACCTTC
- | TRBJ2-2 | - | TRBV7-8 | CASSPAGSGGELFF | TGTGCCAGCAGCCCGGCAGGGTCTGGCGGGGAGCTGTTTTTT
- | TRBJ1-5 | - | TRBV28 | CASRGSYGGRRGQPQHF | TGTGCCAGCAGGGGGAGTTATGGGGGTCGGAGGGGCCAGCCCCAGCATTTT
- | TRBJ2-2 | - | TRBV13 | CASLESPRGELFF | TGTGCCAGCCTAGAGAGTCCTAGAGGGGAGCTGTTTTTT
TRBD1 | TRBJ2-7 | few | TRBV3-1/TRBV3-2 | CASSQAGTGGYEQYF | TGTGCCAGCAGCCAAGCCGGGACAGGCGGCTACGAGCAGTACTTC
TRBD2 | TRBJ2-1 | - | TRBV29-1 | CSGRTSGFNEQFF | TGCAGCGGCCGGACTAGCGGATTCAATGAGCAGTTCTTC
TRBD2 | TRBJ2-1 | - | TRBV27 | CASSAGTSGPYNEQFF | TGTGCCAGCAGTGCCGGGACTAGCGGGCCTTACAATGAGCAGTTCTTC
- | TRBJ2-1 | - | TRBV5-1 | CASSSRQGFRDEQFF | TGCGCCAGCAGCTCCCGCCAGGGGTTTCGGGATGAGCAGTTCTTC
TRBD1 | TRBJ2-2 | - | TRBV5-3 | CARSLGQGSPTTGELFF | TGTGCCAGAAGCTTGGGACAGGGGTCCCCTACCACCGGGGAGCTGTTTTTT
- | TRBJ1-6 | - | TRBV28 | CASSTGNNSPLHF | TGTGCCAGCAGTACGGGAAATAATTCACCCCTCCACTTT
- | TRBJ1-4 | - | TRBV7-8 | CASSFGTGGNEKLFF | TGTGCCAGCAGCTTCGGGACGGGGGGTAATGAAAAACTGTTTTTT
TRBD2 | TRBJ2-1 | few | TRBV27 | CASSLIAGLYNEQFF | TGTGCCAGCAGTTTAATAGCGGGGCTTTACAATGAGCAGTTCTTC
- | TRBJ1-6 | - | TRBV6-5 | CASSYPWTADVPLHF | TGTGCCAGCAGTTACCCTTGGACAGCCGATGTTCCCCTCCACTTT
- | TRBJ2-6 | - | TRBV27 | CASSLQGYAGANVLTF | TGTGCCAGCAGTTTACAGGGGTACGCTGGGGCCAACGTCCTGACTTTC
TRBD1 | TRBJ1-1 | - | TRBV11-2 | CASSPLGQGNTEAFF | TGTGCCAGCAGCCCTCTGGGACAGGGGAACACTGAAGCTTTCTTT
TRBD2 | TRBJ2-3 | - | TRBV7-3 | CASSRWSSGADTQYF | TGTGCCAGCAGCCGCTGGTCTAGCGGGGCAGATACGCAGTATTTT
- | TRBJ2-3 | - | TRBV28 | CASSSTSPQDTDTQYF | TGTGCCAGCAGTTCTACTAGCCCCCAGGACACAGATACGCAGTATTTT
- | TRBJ1-4 | few | TRBV6-6 | CASSYTVQGESEKLFF | TGTGCCAGCAGTTACACTGTCCAGGGCGAAAGCGAAAAACTGTTTTTT
TRBD2 | TRBJ2-2 | - | TRBV30 | CAWSVLAGAHGELFF | TGTGCCTGGAGTGTACTAGCGGGAGCTCACGGGGAGCTGTTTTTT
- | TRBJ2-1 | - | TRBV6-5 | CASSWTPPYNEQFF | TGTGCCAGCAGTTGGACTCCCCCCTACAATGAGCAGTTCTTC
- | TRBJ2-1 | - | TRBV12-3/TRBV12-4 | CASTSYDEQFF | TGTGCCAGCACCTCGTATGATGAGCAGTTCTTC
- | TRBJ1-5 | few | TRBV20-1 | CSASSTGHPSNQPQHF | TGCAGTGCTAGTAGTACGGGACACCCTAGCAATCAGCCCCAGCATTTT
TRBD1 | TRBJ1-6 | - | TRBV2 | CASSGQGADSPLHF | TGTGCCAGCAGTGGACAGGGGGCGGATTCACCCCTCCACTTT
TRBD1 | TRBJ2-2 | once | TRBV12-5 | CASGLGGTGANTGELFF | TGTGCTAGTGGTTTGGGGGGGACAGGAGCGAACACCGGGGAGCTGTTTTTT
- | TRBJ1-2 | - | TRBV28 | CASSSGQFYGYTF | TGTGCCAGCAGTTCCGGACAGTTCTATGGCTACACCTTC
TRBD1 | TRBJ1-5 | - | TRBV30 | CAWSVRDRPGAQHF | TGTGCCTGGAGTGTAAGGGACAGGCCAGGGGCCCAGCATTTT
- | TRBJ1-6 | - | TRBV7-3 | CASSLLGASPLHF | TGTGCCAGCAGCCTACTGGGGGCCTCACCCCTCCACTTT
TRBD2 | TRBJ2-5 | - | TRBV3-1/TRBV3-2 | CASSPLAGAVGTQYF | TGTGCCAGCAGCCCCCTAGCGGGGGCCGTGGGGACCCAGTACTTC
- | TRBJ2-2 | - | TRBV18 | CASSSRDGELFF | TGTGCCAGCTCATCCCGGGACGGGGAGCTGTTTTTT
TRBD1 | TRBJ2-6 | - | TRBV7-2 | CASSLGGTGSGANVLTF | TGTGCCAGCAGCTTAGGCGGGACAGGGTCTGGGGCCAACGTCCTGACTTTC
- | TRBJ2-5 | - | TRBV10-3 | CAISEQASLQETQYF | TGTGCCATCAGTGAGCAGGCATCACTGCAGGAGACCCAGTACTTC
TRBD1 | TRBJ1-4 | - | TRBV7-9 | CASSTRDSGEKLFF | TGTGCCAGCAGCACCCGGGACAGTGGAGAAAAACTGTTTTTT
- | TRBJ2-3 | - | TRBV19 | CASSKGLSTDTQYF | TGTGCCAGTAGTAAGGGACTCAGCACAGATACGCAGTATTTT
TRBD1 | TRBJ1-1 | few | TRBV6-4 | CASSPRTGTANTEAFF | TGTGCCAGCAGTCCCCGGACAGGGACGGCGAACACTGAAGCTTTCTTT
TRBD1 | TRBJ2-1 | - | TRBV27 | CASRVIQGAAYEQFF | TGTGCCAGCAGAGTCATTCAGGGGGCGGCCTATGAGCAGTTCTTC
- | TRBJ2-3 | - | TRBV7-2 | CASSTSGSTDTQYF | TGTGCCAGCAGCACCAGCGGGAGCACAGATACGCAGTATTTT
- | TRBJ2-2 | - | TRBV19 | CASKVDSWVGELFF | TGTGCCAGTAAAGTGGACAGCTGGGTCGGGGAGCTGTTTTTT
TRBD2 | TRBJ2-3 | - | TRBV5-5 | CASSLGFLAGAGDTQYF | TGTGCCAGCAGCTTGGGCTTCCTAGCGGGGGCGGGTGATACGCAGTATTTT
TRBD1 | TRBJ1-4 | - | TRBV19 | CASRHLQGDGKLFF | TGTGCCAGTCGACATCTACAGGGGGACGGAAAACTGTTTTTT
- | TRBJ1-5 | - | TRBV6-5 | CASKRTASNQPQHF | TGTGCCAGCAAAAGGACAGCCAGCAATCAGCCCCAGCATTTT
TRBD2 | TRBJ2-3 | - | TRBV5-6 | CASSSSREGGDTQYF | TGTGCCAGCAGCTCCTCTCGGGAGGGAGGGGATACGCAGTATTTT
- | TRBJ1-2 | - | TRBV5-1 | CASSLAPDSQIYGYTF | TGCGCCAGCAGCTTGGCCCCGGACAGTCAAATCTATGGCTACACCTTC
- | TRBJ1-2 | - | TRBV5-1 | CASSLVTASNYGYTF | TGCGCCAGCAGCTTGGTGACAGCGTCTAACTATGGCTACACCTTC